These T cell receptor beta chains were read from a single sample in a study of cytomegalovirus exposure and HLA in healthy donors. Here immunoSEQ multiplex PCR was the method, and the copy in TCRdb shows in-frame clones only, minus some. The profile shows some 200,000 clones, about 89% of them singletons. The sample was PBMCs. These receptors all stem from a woman aged 18-29 years in good health and CMV-seronegative. Both conserved end residues are part of each CDR3. D genes are given only for firm matches.

V gene: TRBV5-6
J gene: TRBJ1-2
D gene: .
CDR3 DNA: TGTGCCAGCGTCTTGGGCAGCGACTATGGCTACACCTTC
CDR3 protein: CASVLGSDYGYTF

V gene: TRBV11-2
J gene: TRBJ1-4
D gene: .
CDR3 DNA: TGTGCCAGCAGCCCGCCCTTGGGGGGTGGGGAAAAACTGTTTTTT
CDR3 protein: CASSPPLGGGEKLFF

V gene: TRBV5-1
J gene: TRBJ1-1
D gene: .
CDR3 DNA: TGCGCCAGCAGCTCCTCGGTGGTCACTGAAGCTTTCTTT
CDR3 protein: CASSSSVVTEAFF

V gene: TRBV6-5
J gene: TRBJ1-2
D gene: TRBD1
CDR3 DNA: TGTGCCAGCAGCCGCGACAGGGGATCGTATGGCTACACCTTC
CDR3 protein: CASSRDRGSYGYTF

V gene: TRBV18
J gene: TRBJ1-1
D gene: TRBD1
CDR3 DNA: TGTGCCAGCTCACCTCGACAGGGGGCAACTGAAGCTTTCTTT
CDR3 protein: CASSPRQGATEAFF

V gene: TRBV2
J gene: TRBJ2-7
D gene: TRBD1
CDR3 DNA: TGTGCCAGCAGCAGTGGACAGGGCTACGAGCAGTACTTC
CDR3 protein: CASSSGQGYEQYF

V gene: TRBV20-1
J gene: TRBJ1-2
D gene: .
CDR3 DNA: TGCAGTGCTCGGGCGGGGGACGGCTACACCTTC
CDR3 protein: CSARAGDGYTF

V gene: TRBV2
J gene: TRBJ1-4
D gene: .
CDR3 DNA: TGTGCCAGCACCAGGGGCGGCGAAAAACTGTTTTTT
CDR3 protein: CASTRGGEKLFF

V gene: TRBV4-3
J gene: TRBJ1-2
D gene: .
CDR3 DNA: TGCGCCAGCAGCCAAGAGGGGGGGAGGGGATATGGCTACACCTTC
CDR3 protein: CASSQEGGRGYGYTF

V gene: TRBV6-1
J gene: TRBJ2-7
D gene: .
CDR3 DNA: TGTGCCAGCAGTGAAAGTCGGCAGATTCACTACGAGCAGTACTTC
CDR3 protein: CASSESRQIHYEQYF

V gene: TRBV5-1
J gene: TRBJ2-2
D gene: .
CDR3 DNA: TGCGCCAGCAGCTTGGCGTTGGGTGCCCGGGACACCGGGGAGCTGTTTTTT
CDR3 protein: CASSLALGARDTGELFF

V gene: TRBV5-1
J gene: TRBJ1-6
D gene: .
CDR3 DNA: TGCGCCAGCAGCGGATTCACAGGGAGCAATTCACCCCTCCACTTT
CDR3 protein: CASSGFTGSNSPLHF

V gene: TRBV6-6
J gene: TRBJ1-2
D gene: .
CDR3 DNA: TGTGCCAGCAGTTACTTAAACAGGACTGGCTACACCTTC
CDR3 protein: CASSYLNRTGYTF

V gene: TRBV27
J gene: TRBJ2-1
D gene: .
CDR3 DNA: TGTGCCAGCAGTTTAGGTAGTAGCTACAATGAGCAGTTCTTC
CDR3 protein: CASSLGSSYNEQFF

V gene: TRBV4-1
J gene: TRBJ2-3
D gene: TRBD2
CDR3 DNA: TGCGCCAGCAGCCACCAACTAGCGGGGTACCTCCCAGATACGCAGTATTTT
CDR3 protein: CASSHQLAGYLPDTQYF

V gene: TRBV9
J gene: TRBJ1-4
D gene: .
CDR3 DNA: TGTGCCAGCAGCCCAACTGGGGGGACGGGGACGAAAAAACTGTTTTTT
CDR3 protein: CASSPTGGTGTKKLFF

V gene: TRBV6-5
J gene: TRBJ1-1
D gene: .
CDR3 DNA: TGTGCCAGCAGTTACTCGATTAGGGGCAGACCTGAAGCTTTCTTT
CDR3 protein: CASSYSIRGRPEAFF

V gene: TRBV2
J gene: TRBJ2-7
D gene: .
CDR3 DNA: TGTGCCAGCAGCTCACAAGACGAGCAGTACTTC
CDR3 protein: CASSSQDEQYF

V gene: TRBV29-1
J gene: TRBJ2-1
D gene: TRBD2
CDR3 DNA: TGCAGCGTTGGGGGCTCTAGCGGGGGGGCGGGGTACAATGAGCAGTTCTTC
CDR3 protein: CSVGGSSGGAGYNEQFF

V gene: TRBV11-3
J gene: TRBJ2-2
D gene: .
CDR3 DNA: TGTGCCAGCAGCTTTGGAGGGCCCGTTGACACCGGGGAGCTGTTTTTT
CDR3 protein: CASSFGGPVDTGELFF

V gene: TRBV6-5
J gene: TRBJ2-7
D gene: TRBD2
CDR3 DNA: TGTGCCAGCAAGACTAGCGGGAGCTACGAGCAGTACTTC
CDR3 protein: CASKTSGSYEQYF

V gene: TRBV27
J gene: TRBJ2-7
D gene: TRBD2
CDR3 DNA: TGTGCCAGCAGTTTGGTCGGACTAGTGAAACACGAGCAGTACTTC
CDR3 protein: CASSLVGLVKHEQYF

V gene: TRBV28
J gene: TRBJ2-7
D gene: .
CDR3 DNA: TGTGCCAGCGAAACCAGGGCAGTCTCCTACGAGCAGTACTTC
CDR3 protein: CASETRAVSYEQYF

V gene: TRBV11-3
J gene: TRBJ2-1
D gene: TRBD2
CDR3 DNA: TGTGCCAGCAGCCCCTTGGGACTAGCCAGAGAGAGCGATGAGCAGTTCTTC
CDR3 protein: CASSPLGLARESDEQFF